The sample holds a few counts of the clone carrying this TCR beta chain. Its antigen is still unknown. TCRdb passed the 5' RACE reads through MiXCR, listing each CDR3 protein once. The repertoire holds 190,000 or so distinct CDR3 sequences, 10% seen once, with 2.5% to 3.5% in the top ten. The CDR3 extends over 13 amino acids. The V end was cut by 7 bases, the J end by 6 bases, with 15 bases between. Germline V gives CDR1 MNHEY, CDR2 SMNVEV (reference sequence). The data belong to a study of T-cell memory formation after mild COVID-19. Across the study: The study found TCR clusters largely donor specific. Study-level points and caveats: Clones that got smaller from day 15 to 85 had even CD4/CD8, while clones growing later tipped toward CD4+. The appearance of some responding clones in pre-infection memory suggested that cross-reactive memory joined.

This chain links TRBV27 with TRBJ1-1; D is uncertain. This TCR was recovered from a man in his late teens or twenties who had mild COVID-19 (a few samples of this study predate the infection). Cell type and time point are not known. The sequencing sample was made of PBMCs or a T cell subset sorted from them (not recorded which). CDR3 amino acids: CASTDPVKAEAFF. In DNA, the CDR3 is TGTGCCAGCACCGATCCCGTCAAGGCTGAAGCTTTCTTT.